The 2 T cell receptor beta chains given below trace back to one sample, sequenced in a study of blood T cell repertoires in COVID-19. TCRdb keeps only in-frame clones here, not all; method: immunoSEQ multiplex PCR. The sample yields about 400,000 clones, 89% seen once. Sequenced: peripheral blood. These receptors all come from a man aged 40-49 years with acute or convalescent COVID-19.

The rearrangement uses TRBV30 and TRBJ2-3; TRBD2 matches at 10 bases. In germline, CDR1 is GTSNPN, CDR2 SVGIG (reference sequence). The CDR3 contains 16 residues. V was pared by 5 bases and J by 6 bases, with 14 bases of the junction left unmatched. The CDR3 here is CAWSIGSGGAGDTQYF. Written as DNA, the CDR3 is TGTGCCTGGTCCATCGGGAGCGGGGGGGCCGGGGATACGCAGTATTTT.

The rearrangement joins TRBV11-2 to TRBJ2-5; 11 positions agree with TRBD1. Germline V gene sequence: CDR1 SGHAT, CDR2 FQNNGV. Trimming took 1 base from V and 5 from J; bases not matched to a gene: 15. CDR3 length equals 19 residues. The CDR3 is CASSLVCLRGQGARETQYF. The CDR3 DNA reads as TGTGCCAGCAGCTTAGTTTGTCTTCGCGGACAGGGGGCAAGGGAGACCCAGTACTTC.